These 22 T cell receptor beta chains share one sample of origin, sequenced in a study of blood T cell repertoires in COVID-19. Profiled with immunoSEQ multiplex PCR; TCRdb holds only in-frame clones, not every one. Of 150,000 to 200,000 clones in the sample, approximately 80% were seen once. The sample consisted of PBMCs or T cells enriched from blood (not recorded which). These receptors originate from a man aged 45 to 65 who had recovered from COVID-19.

Concerning this clone itself: This sample includes further DNA sequences coding for the same CDR3. J is TRBJ1-2 and V is TRBV30; the D gene is possibly TRBD1 (5 bases). Trimming cost V 5 bases and J 0 bases, with 7 bases left between them. Germline V CDR1 and CDR2: GTSNPN, SVGIG (reference sequence). The CDR3 length is 12 residues. CDR3 loop: CAWDRANYGYTF. CDR3 in DNA: TGTGCCTGGGACAGAGCTAACTATGGCTACACCTTC. Supplemented by reference TRBV30 and TRBJ1-2, the full variable domain reads SQTIHQWPATLVQPVGSPLSLECTVEGTSNPNLYWYRQAAGRGLQLLFYSVGIGQISSEVPQNLSASRPQDRQFILSSKKLLLSDSGFYLCAWDRANYGYTFGSGTRLTVV.

Here the CDR3 DNA reads TGCAGCGTTGAAGTCGGACAGCGGGAGTCTGGAAACACCATATATTTT. This codes for CSVEVGQRESGNTIYF. This chain connects TRBV29-1 to TRBJ1-3, with D perhaps matching TRBD1 (6 bases). The V and J ends lost 1 base and 1 base respectively, with 14 bases between them. Germline V gene sequence: CDR1 SQVTM, CDR2 ANQGSEA. CDR3 size: 16 residues. Looking up the rest from reference TRBV29-1 and TRBJ1-3 gives the full variable domain: SAVISQKPSRDICQRGTSLTIQCQVDSQVTMMFWYRQQPGQSLTLIATANQGSEATYESGFVIDKFPISRPNLTFSTLTVSNMSPEDSSIYLCSVEVGQRESGNTIYFGEGSWLTVV.

The chain is built from TRBV11-2 and TRBJ1-1; 7 bases map to TRBD1. Germline values: CDR1 SGHAT, CDR2 FQNNGV. V lost 5 bases to trimming and J lost 1 base; unmatched junction nucleotides: 10. The CDR3 contains 16 residues. CDR3 in amino acids: CASSLRTGVSNTEAFF. CDR3 DNA: TGTGCCAGCAGCCTCCGAACAGGGGTATCGAACACTGAAGCTTTCTTT.

The V gene is TRBV5-1, the J gene TRBJ2-2; 8 bases line up with TRBD2. Trimming cost V 4 bases and J 2 bases; bases outside gene matches: 4. The germline V gene has CDR1 SGHRS and CDR2 YFSETQ. The CDR3 is 15 residues long. This CDR3 is CASSPGGENTGELFF. In nucleotides, the CDR3 is TGCGCCAGCAGCCCGGGGGGGGAAAACACCGGGGAGCTGTTTTTT.

V gene TRBV2 combines with J gene TRBJ2-5; D remains ambiguous. The V end was cut by 6 bases, the J end by 7 bases, with 9 bases between. This CDR3 comprises 11 residues. In germline, CDR1 is SNHLY, CDR2 FYNNEI. The CDR3 DNA sequence: TGTGCCAGCAGCCGCTCGGGGACCCAGTACTTC. It translates to CASSRSGTQYF.

This sequence joins TRBV19 and TRBJ1-5; perhaps TRBD1 as D (6 bases). This CDR3 spans 15 amino acids. CDR1 is LNHDA and CDR2 is SQIVND in the germline V gene (reference sequence). Trimming left V 4 bases short and J 3 bases short, with 13 bases between. The CDR3 protein is CASSTPDRFNQPQHF. In nucleotides, the CDR3 is TGTGCCAGTAGTACCCCAGACAGGTTCAATCAGCCCCAGCATTTT.

The V and J genes are TRBV7-8 and TRBJ2-3; 8 positions match TRBD2. This CDR3 is built from 18 residues. V gave up 0 bases and J gave up 0 bases; unmatched junction bases: 8. Germline loops: CDR1 SGHVS, CDR2 FQNEAQ. The CDR3 spells CASSLAPAGGTSTDTQYF. The CDR3 bases are TGTGCCAGCAGCTTAGCCCCCGCGGGGGGCACTAGCACAGATACGCAGTATTTT.

This clone was counted many times. This chain links TRBV4-1 with TRBJ1-2, with D perhaps TRBD1 (5 bases). The CDR3 covers 15 residues. Trimming left V 2 bases short and J 4 bases short, with 14 bases between. CDR1 and CDR2 from the germline V gene are MGHRA and YSYEKL. The CDR3 DNA is TGCGCCAGCAGCCAAACCTCTCGGGGGAGCTATGGCTACACCTTC. This codes for CASSQTSRGSYGYTF.

This rearrangement joins TRBV10-3 to TRBJ1-4, with D possibly being TRBD1 (6 bases). Germline V gives CDR1 ENHRY, CDR2 SYGVKD. CDR3 length: 14 amino acids. V shed 2 bases and J shed 5 bases, with 9 bases lying between them. Written as DNA, the CDR3 is TGTGCCATCAGTGAGAGTGACAGGAATGAAAAACTGTTTTTT. Encoded protein: CAISESDRNEKLFF.

The chain employs TRBV19 and TRBJ1-2, with a possible D match to TRBD1 (5 bases). The germline CDR1 and CDR2 sequences are LNHDA and SQIVND (reference sequence). The CDR3 extends over 13 amino acids. V was clipped by 7 bases and J by 5 bases, with 14 bases between them. CDR3 nucleotide sequence: TGTGCCAGTATCGGGACTCCTGGATATGGCTACACCTTC. The encoded protein is CASIGTPGYGYTF.

V is TRBV5-5 and J is TRBJ2-5; D possibly corresponds to TRBD1 (6 bases). The CDR3 length is 13 residues. In germline, CDR1 is SGHKS, CDR2 YYEKEE (reference sequence). The V and J ends lost 4 bases and 2 bases respectively, with 9 bases between them. CDR3 bases: TGTGCCAGCAGCCGACAGGCACAAGAGACCCAGTACTTC. This codes for CASSRQAQETQYF.

The V gene is TRBV9, the J gene TRBJ1-6; D may be TRBD1 (5 bases). V dropped 4 bases and J dropped 9 bases, with 14 bases sitting between them. Germline lookup yields CDR1 SGDLS and CDR2 YYNGEE. There are 14 residues in the CDR3. Here the CDR3 DNA reads TGTGCCAGCAGCACGAAAACAGGCCTTTCACCCCTCCACTTT. Translated, it gives CASSTKTGLSPLHF.

The chain links TRBV4-1 to TRBJ1-3; D is uncertain. The CDR3 loop spans 15 amino acids. CDR1 and CDR2 (germline): MGHRA, YSYEKL. Trimming took 5 bases from V and 0 from J, leaving 11 bases between them. DNA of the CDR3: TGCGCCAGCAGCAAAGGGCAGTTCTCTGGAAACACCATATATTTT. Its protein is CASSKGQFSGNTIYF.

The chain uses TRBV7-9 and TRBJ1-1; no definite D call. The CDR3 contains 14 residues. Germline CDR1 reads SEHNR; CDR2 reads FQNEAQ (reference sequence). The V gene lost 5 bases and the J gene lost 6 bases, with 16 bases spanning the gap. The CDR3 sequence is CASSPDQRQPEAFF. In DNA, the CDR3 is TGTGCCAGCAGCCCCGATCAGAGGCAGCCTGAAGCTTTCTTT. Full variable domain (outside the CDR3, taken from reference TRBV7-9 and TRBJ1-1): DTGVSQNPRHKITKRGQNVTFRCDPISEHNRLYWYRQTLGQGPEFLTYFQNEAQLEKSRLLSDRFSAERPKGSFSTLEIQRTEQGDSAMYLCASSPDQRQPEAFFGQGTRLTVV.

Only one count was recorded for this clone. The chain joins TRBV10-1 to TRBJ2-4; 9 bases align to TRBD1. Trimming cost V 2 bases and J 6 bases; bases outside gene matches: 5. The CDR3 has 15 residues. CDR1 and CDR2 from the germline V gene are WNHNN and SYGVQD (reference sequence). CDR3 in DNA: TGCGCCAGCAGTGAGCACAGGGGGCGGGGAAACATTCAGTACTTC. Translating it yields CASSEHRGRGNIQYF.

This clone was detected a few times. V is TRBV6-6 and J is TRBJ1-4; possible D gene TRBD1, 5 bases. Between the trimmed V and J ends, which lost 2 bases and 5 bases, there was a span of 9 bases. Germline CDR1 reads MNHNY; CDR2 reads SVGAGI (reference sequence). The CDR3 has 14 amino acids. The CDR3 DNA sequence: TGTGCCAGCAGTTACGGGACTTCGAATGAAAAACTGTTTTTT. The encoded protein is CASSYGTSNEKLFF.

A word on this clone: A read error may produce the germline difference seen at one junction end. This chain connects TRBV6-4 to TRBJ1-2, with TRBD1 identical over 11 bases. Per the germline V gene, CDR1 is MRHNA and CDR2 is SNTAGT. CDR3 size: 15 residues. The DNA of the CDR3 is TGTGCCTGCAGTTCCGGGACAGGGGGTCTAGAGGGCTACACCTTC. This codes for CACSSGTGGLEGYTF.

This chain uses TRBV1 with TRBJ2-3; the listed D gene, TRBD2, was not tested against the DNA. TRBV1 has pseudogene status. This CDR3 comprises 17 residues. Here the CDR3 DNA reads TGCACCAGCAGCCAAGTACCCAGACCCCCACTAGCGGATACGCAGTATTTT. This encodes CTSSQVPRPPLADTQYF.

The CDR3 protein is CASSYYLGQGETQYF. The CDR3 DNA sequence: TGTGCCAGCAGCTACTACTTGGGACAGGGAGAGACCCAGTACTTC. This chain joins TRBV7-2 and TRBJ2-5, with 9 nucleotides matching TRBD1. Germline assignment: CDR1 SGHTA and CDR2 FQGNSA. Trimming cost V 4 bases and J 4 bases; bases outside gene matches: 7. The CDR3 length is 15 residues.

The CDR3 is CASSLNAGVALLLFF. For the CDR3, the DNA is TGTGCCAGCAGTCTTAACGCGGGGGTGGCTTTACTACTGTTTTTT. This sequence joins TRBV28 and TRBJ1-4, with a possible D match to TRBD1 (5 bases). The germline gives CDR1 MDHEN, CDR2 SYDVKM. With 5 bases removed from V and 13 bases from J, the gap between germline ends came to 23 bases. The CDR3 loop spans 15 amino acids. Based on the CDR3 plus reference TRBV28 and TRBJ1-4, the full variable domain is DVKVTQSSRYLVKRTGEKVFLECVQDMDHENMFWYRQDPGLGLRLIYFSYDVKMKEKGDIPEGYSVSREKKERFSLILESASTNQTSMYLCASSLNAGVALLLFFGSGTQLSVL.

The rearrangement links TRBV6-5 to TRBJ2-3; maybe TRBD2 (5 bases). The CDR3 is 14 residues long. The ends were cut back, 6 bases at V and 2 bases at J, with 12 bases in the middle. The V gene's germline CDR1 is MNHEY and CDR2 SVGAGI. The CDR3 bases are TGTGCCAGCAGGACGGGAAAAGACACAGATACGCAGTATTTT. Translation: CASRTGKDTDTQYF.

The chain uses TRBV5-4 and TRBJ1-2, with TRBD1 as a possible D gene (5 bases). The CDR3 has 12 residues. CDR1 SGHNT and CDR2 YYREEE come from the germline V gene (reference sequence). The V and J ends lost 4 bases and 8 bases respectively, with 12 bases between them. The CDR3: CASSPNGGGYTF. DNA for the CDR3: TGTGCCAGCAGCCCGAACGGGGGGGGCTACACCTTC.